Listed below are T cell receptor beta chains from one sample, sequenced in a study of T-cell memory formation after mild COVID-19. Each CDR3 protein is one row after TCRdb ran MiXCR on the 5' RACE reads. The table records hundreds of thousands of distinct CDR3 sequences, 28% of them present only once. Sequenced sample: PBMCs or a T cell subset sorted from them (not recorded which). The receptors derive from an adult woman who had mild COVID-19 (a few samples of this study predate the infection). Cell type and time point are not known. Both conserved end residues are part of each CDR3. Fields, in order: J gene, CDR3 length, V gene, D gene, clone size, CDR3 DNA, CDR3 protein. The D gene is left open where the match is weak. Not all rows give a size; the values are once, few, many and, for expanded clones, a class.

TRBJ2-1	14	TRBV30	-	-	TGTGCCTGGAGTAACAGTCCCTCCTACAATGAGCAGTTCTTC	CAWSNSPSYNEQFF
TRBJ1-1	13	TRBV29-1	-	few	TGCAGCGTTCCTCAAAGGGGGAACACTGAAGCTTTCTTT	CSVPQRGNTEAFF
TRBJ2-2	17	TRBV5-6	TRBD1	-	TGTGCCAGCAGCTTGGATGTTAGGACAGGGGCTACCGGGGAGCTGTTTTTT	CASSLDVRTGATGELFF
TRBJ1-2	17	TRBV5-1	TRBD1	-	TGCGCCAGCAGCTATCTTTCTGGGCAGGGGGGGCCCTATGGCTACACCTTC	CASSYLSGQGGPYGYTF
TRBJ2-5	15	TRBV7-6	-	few	TGTGCCAGCAGCTTATTCACCAGGGCTGGGGAGACCCAGTACTTC	CASSLFTRAGETQYF
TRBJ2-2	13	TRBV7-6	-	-	TGTGCCAGCAGCGCGCAGGAGACCGGGGAGCTGTTTTTT	CASSAQETGELFF
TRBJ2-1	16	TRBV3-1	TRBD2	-	TGTGCCAGCAGCCAAGATGGGAGGGTCCGCTCCAATGAGCAGTTCTTC	CASSQDGRVRSNEQFF
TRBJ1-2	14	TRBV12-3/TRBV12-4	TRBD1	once	TGTGCCAGCAGGCCGACCGGGACAGTCTATGGCTACACCTTC	CASRPTGTVYGYTF
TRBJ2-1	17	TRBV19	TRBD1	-	TGTGCCAGTAGTATAAGACAGGGGGCAGTTCGTTCCAATGAGCAGTTCTTC	CASSIRQGAVRSNEQFF
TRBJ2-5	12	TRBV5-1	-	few	TGCGCCAGCCAGAAGGCTACGGAGACCCAGTACTTC	CASQKATETQYF
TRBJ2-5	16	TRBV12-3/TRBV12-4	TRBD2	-	TGTGCCAGCAGTCCTACTAGCGGACTCTTCCAAGAGACCCAGTACTTC	CASSPTSGLFQETQYF
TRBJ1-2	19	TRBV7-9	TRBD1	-	TGTGCCAGCACCGAGACGGTCCGGTTGGAGACAGGGGGCGACTATGGCTACACCTTC	CASTETVRLETGGDYGYTF
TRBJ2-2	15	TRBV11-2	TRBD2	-	TGTGCCAGCAGGCGGGGGGCCGCCAACACCGGGGAGCTGTTTTTT	CASRRGAANTGELFF
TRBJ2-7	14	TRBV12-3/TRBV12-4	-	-	TGTGCCAGCAGTTCCGGGACGGAGTATGTCGAGCAGTACTTC	CASSSGTEYVEQYF
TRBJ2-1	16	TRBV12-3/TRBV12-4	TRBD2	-	TGTGCCAGCAGTTTGCTACTAGCGGGGAATTACAATGAGCAGTTCTTC	CASSLLLAGNYNEQFF
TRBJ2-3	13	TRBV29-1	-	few	TGCAGCGTTGAAGATGGGATAGGAGATACGCAGTATTTT	CSVEDGIGDTQYF
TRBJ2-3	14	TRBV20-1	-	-	TGCAGTGCTAAACTAGCTGGGAGCACAGATACGCAGTATTTT	CSAKLAGSTDTQYF
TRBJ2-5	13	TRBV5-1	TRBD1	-	TGCGCCAGCACACGGACAGGGCAAGAGACCCAGTACTTC	CASTRTGQETQYF
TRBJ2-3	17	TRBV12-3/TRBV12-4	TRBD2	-	TGTGCCAGCAGAGAATTAGCGGGAGGGGGAGTCACAGATACGCAGTATTTT	CASRELAGGGVTDTQYF
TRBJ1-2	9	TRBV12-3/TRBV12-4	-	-	TGTGCCAGCACCGTCCATCGACCATTC	CASTVHRPF
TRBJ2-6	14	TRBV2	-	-	TGTGCCAGCAGAGTTGGCTCTGGGGCCAACGTCCTGACTTTC	CASRVGSGANVLTF
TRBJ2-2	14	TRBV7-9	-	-	TGTGCCAGCAGCTTATCGGTGGAGACCGGGGAGCTGTTTTTT	CASSLSVETGELFF
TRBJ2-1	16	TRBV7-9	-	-	TGTGCCAGCAGCTTAGCGCCGAGCGGCTCCTACAATGAGCAGTTCTTC	CASSLAPSGSYNEQFF
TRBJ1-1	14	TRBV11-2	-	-	TGTGCCAGCAGCCCCCCACAGGCGGGTTTTGAAGCTTTCTTT	CASSPPQAGFEAFF
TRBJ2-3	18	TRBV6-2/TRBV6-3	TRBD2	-	TGTGCCAGCAGTGGCCCTTGGACTAGCGGGCCTCCCCCATATACGCAGTATTTT	CASSGPWTSGPPPYTQYF
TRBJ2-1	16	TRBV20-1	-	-	TGCAGTGCTAGAATGTGGGCCGAAGGCTCCTACAATGAGCAGTTCTTC	CSARMWAEGSYNEQFF
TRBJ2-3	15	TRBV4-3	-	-	TGCGCCAGCAGCCAAGATGCGACTCTAATCCCCCAGCAGTATTTT	CASSQDATLIPQQYF
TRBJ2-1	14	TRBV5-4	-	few	TGTGCCAGCAGGGCGGGGCAGATCGAGAATGAGCAGTTCTTC	CASRAGQIENEQFF
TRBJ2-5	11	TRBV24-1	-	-	TGTGCCACCAGTTACAAAGAGACCCAGTACTTC	CATSYKETQYF
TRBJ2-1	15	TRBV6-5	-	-	TGTGCCAGCAGGACGACTCTAAGCTCCTACAATGAGCAGTTCTTC	CASRTTLSSYNEQFF
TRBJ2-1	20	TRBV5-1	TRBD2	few	TGCGCCAGCAGCTCCTCGCCGGGACTACCCCAGGGAGGATCCTACAATGAGCAGTTCTTC	CASSSSPGLPQGGSYNEQFF
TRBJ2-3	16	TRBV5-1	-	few	TGCGCCAGCAGCTTGGGATCAGGACCTTACACAGATACGCAGTATTTT	CASSLGSGPYTDTQYF
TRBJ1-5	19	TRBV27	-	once	TGTGCCAGCAGTTCCTCCGGGACACTTTATGGTAGTGGTAATCAGCCCCAGCATTTT	CASSSSGTLYGSGNQPQHF
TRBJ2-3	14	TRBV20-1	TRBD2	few	TGCAGTGACCGAACGCGCGGGAGTGGAGATACGCAGTATTTT	CSDRTRGSGDTQYF
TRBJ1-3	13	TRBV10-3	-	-	TGTGCCATCAGTGTCTCGGGGGAACACACCATATATTTT	CAISVSGEHTIYF
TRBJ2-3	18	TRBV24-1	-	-	TGTGCCACCAGTGATTTGGTAACTTCAGGAGTTGGGACAGATACGCAGTATTTT	CATSDLVTSGVGTDTQYF
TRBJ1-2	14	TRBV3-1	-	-	TGTGCCAGCAGCATTCCAGGGGCTGGCTATGGCTACACCTTC	CASSIPGAGYGYTF
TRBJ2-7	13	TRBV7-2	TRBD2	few	TGTGCCAGCAGAAACAGCGGGACTGGGGAGCAGTACTTC	CASRNSGTGEQYF
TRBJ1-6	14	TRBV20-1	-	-	TGCAGTGCTGAAGACAGGACGGTGAATTCACCCCTCCACTTT	CSAEDRTVNSPLHF
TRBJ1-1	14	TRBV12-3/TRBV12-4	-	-	TGTGCCAGCACCCCTTTGGGGGGCAGTGCTGAAGCTTTCTTT	CASTPLGGSAEAFF
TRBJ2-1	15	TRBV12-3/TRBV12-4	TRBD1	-	TGTGCCAGCTGCCTCCCGGGACAGAAATACAATGAGCAGTTCTTC	CASCLPGQKYNEQFF